The 9 T cell receptor beta chains reported below all come from one sample, sequenced in a study of PD-1 blockade in classical Hodgkin lymphoma. Autologous stem cell transplantation was followed by relapse in every patient, and brentuximab vedotin exposure varied. The assay was immunoSEQ multiplex PCR, and TCRdb's table has in-frame clones only and misses some. Found here are roughly 150,000 clones, nearly 80% of them singletons; the top ten hold 9.2%. Sample: peripheral blood mononuclear cells (PBMCs), taken before the second cycle of nivolumab. The receptors stem from a human donor with classical Hodgkin lymphoma.

The V and J genes are TRBV9 and TRBJ1-2, with TRBD1 matching 10 bases. The V gene end was trimmed by 3 bases and the J gene end by 4 bases; junction bases not matched to a gene: 3. The CDR3 length is 14 residues. From germline, CDR1 is SGDLS and CDR2 YYNGEE. Here the CDR3 reads CASSGGQGIYGYTF. The DNA of the CDR3 is TGTGCCAGCAGCGGGGGACAGGGGATCTATGGCTACACCTTC.

The genes are TRBV7-8 and TRBJ1-5, with TRBD1 identical over 10 bases. The CDR3 loop spans 15 amino acids. The V gene's germline CDR1 is SGHVS and CDR2 FQNEAQ. The V and J ends lost 5 bases and 4 bases, in that order; junction bases with no gene match: 5. CDR3 coding DNA: TGTGCCAGCAGCATCGACAGGGGGCGGAATCAGCCCCAGCATTTT. Protein product: CASSIDRGRNQPQHF.

The gene calls are TRBV5-1 and TRBJ2-7, with D uncertain. CDR3 length equals 14 residues. Trimming stripped 5 bases from V and 2 bases from J, with 14 bases between. Germline V gives CDR1 SGHRS, CDR2 YFSETQ. This CDR3 is CASRTAFMTYEQYF. CDR3 in DNA: TGCGCCAGCAGGACGGCCTTCATGACCTACGAGCAGTACTTC.

This clone was found once. V usage is TRBV10-3 and J usage is TRBJ1-1; D is undetermined. Deletions cut 6 bases from V and 3 bases from J, with 14 bases between. The germline gives CDR1 ENHRY, CDR2 SYGVKD. This CDR3 is built from 14 residues. The CDR3 sequence: CAIRVGSDYTEAFF. The DNA for the CDR3 is TGTGCCATCAGGGTGGGGTCTGACTACACTGAAGCTTTCTTT.

This clone was seen only once. The V and J genes are TRBV5-4 and TRBJ2-7, with 11 bases fitting TRBD1. The V segment lost 4 bases and the J segment 4 bases; nucleotides outside the gene matches: 4. Germline loops: CDR1 SGHNT, CDR2 YYREEE (reference sequence). This CDR3 spans 14 amino acids. The CDR3 bases are TGTGCCAGCAGCCTGGGACAGGGGGTGTACGAGCAGTACTTC. It specifies CASSLGQGVYEQYF.

This clone was recorded a few times. The chain combines TRBV6-6 with TRBJ2-1; 9 bases agree with TRBD2. Germline CDR1 is MNHNY and CDR2 is SVGAGI (reference sequence). The CDR3 has 13 residues. The trim removed 6 bases at V and 8 bases at J, leaving 5 bases unmatched. CDR3 nucleotide sequence: TGTGCCAGCAGGTGGCTAGCGGGGCATGAGCAGTTCTTC. Translated: CASRWLAGHEQFF.

The chain uses TRBV11-3 and TRBJ2-3, with D possibly being TRBD2 (5 bases). The germline V gene has CDR1 SGHNT and CDR2 YENEEA. Trimming took 3 bases from V and 8 from J, leaving 9 bases between them. The CDR3 consists of 12 residues. CDR3 region: CASSLAGSTQYF. The CDR3 DNA is TGTGCCAGCAGCTTGGCGGGTAGTACGCAGTATTTT.

This sequence joins TRBV7-8 and TRBJ2-7; 9 nucleotides agree with TRBD1. The CDR3 is 16 amino acids. With 1 base clipped from V and 7 bases from J, the junction kept 11 bases outside the gene matches. Germline CDR1 SGHVS, CDR2 FQNEAQ. The CDR3 is CASSLDVGTGILEQYF. DNA of the CDR3: TGTGCCAGCAGCTTAGACGTGGGGACAGGGATTTTGGAGCAGTACTTC.

The V and J genes are TRBV6-5 and TRBJ1-2, with 9 bases identical to TRBD1. The CDR3 runs to 13 residues. The germline CDR1 and CDR2 sequences are MNHEY and SVGAGI. V shed 7 bases and J 4 bases; nucleotides not matched to a gene: 4. The CDR3 coding sequence is TGTGCCAGCACCACGGACAGGGGCTATGGCTACACCTTC. This codes for CASTTDRGYGYTF.